The present T cell receptor beta chain was sequenced within a study of T cell responses to AZD1222 COVID-19 vaccine. Study-level findings and limits: Unmutated variant regions reportedly attract nearly half of all spike-specific TCRs. A rise in Spike-specific TCR breadth and depth followed two AZD1222 doses. Only 5 to 7 individuals given AZD1222 were seropositive at baseline.

Comments on this clone: Its matching antigen is unknown.

Profiled with immunoSEQ multiplex PCR; TCRdb holds only in-frame clones, not every one. The profile shows approximately 94,000 clones, around 87% of them singletons. CDR1 KGHSH and CDR2 LQKENI come from the germline V gene. The CDR3 length is 15 residues. The V and J ends lost 0 bases and 4 bases, in that order; junction bases with no gene match: 2. The material was peripheral blood, obtained on day 0 of MenACWY control vaccination. This chain uses TRBV18 with TRBJ1-4, with 7 bases lining up with TRBD1. The receptor comes from an adult in good health. The CDR3 coding sequence is TGTGCCAGCTCACCACCGGGGACAGTTAATGAAAAACTGTTTTTT. Protein: CASSPPGTVNEKLFF.